These 21 T cell receptor beta chains share one sample of origin, sequenced in a study of blood T cell repertoires in COVID-19. Only in-frame clones appear in the TCRdb table, and some are missing; sequencing was by immunoSEQ multiplex PCR. The sample lists 250,000 or so clones, 80% to 90% occurring once. The sample comprised peripheral blood. These receptors originate from a woman aged 40 to 50 who had recovered from COVID-19.

The chain combines TRBV9 with TRBJ2-1; 7 nucleotides align to TRBD2. J was trimmed by 8 bases and V by 0 bases; bases with no gene match: 8. The CDR3 is made up of 15 amino acids. Per the germline V gene, CDR1 is SGDLS and CDR2 is YYNGEE. The CDR3 sequence: CASSVGGAGLDEQFF. DNA for the CDR3: TGTGCCAGCAGCGTAGGGGGAGCGGGGTTGGATGAGCAGTTCTTC.

The chain recombines TRBV2 with TRBJ1-2; D might be TRBD1 (6 bases). From germline, CDR1 is SNHLY and CDR2 FYNNEI. This CDR3 has 17 residues. Deletions cut 7 bases from V and 1 base from J, with 22 bases between. For the CDR3, the DNA is TGTGCCAGCAATCCAACAGTCGGACAGACTAATAACTATGGCTACACCTTC. The encoded protein is CASNPTVGQTNNYGYTF.

The J gene is TRBJ1-4, the V gene TRBV7-2; 7 bases map to TRBD1. The CDR3 is 14 residues long. Per germline, CDR1 SGHTA and CDR2 FQGNSA. V was clipped by 3 bases and J by 6 bases; unmatched bases: 4. The DNA for the CDR3 is TGTGCCAGCAGCTTGACAGGGAGAGATGAAAAACTGTTTTTT. Translation: CASSLTGRDEKLFF. The complete variable domain, with remaining parts taken from reference TRBV7-2 and TRBJ1-4, reads GAGVSQSPSNKVTEKGKDVELRCDPISGHTALYWYRQSLGQGLEFLIYFQGNSAPDKSGLPSDRFSAERTGGSVSTLTIQRTQQEDSAVYLCASSLTGRDEKLFFGSGTQLSVL.

This rearrangement joins TRBV5-4 to TRBJ2-7, with 7 bases identical to TRBD1. Unmatched junction bases numbered 9, after V lost 4 bases and J lost 5 bases. The length of the CDR3 is 14 residues. Germline CDR1 SGHNT, CDR2 YYREEE (reference sequence). The CDR3 DNA follows: TGTGCCAGCAGCCCTGGACAGGCGGACAACGAGCAGTACTTC. Its translation is CASSPGQADNEQYF.

The count of this clone is one. The chain carries TRBV28 and TRBJ1-5, with TRBD1 matching over 8 bases. Germline V gives CDR1 MDHEN, CDR2 SYDVKM. V lost 6 bases and J lost 6; bases outside the gene matches: 10. The CDR3 is 15 amino acids. CDR3 loop: CASRARRTGSQPQHF. CDR3 sequence (DNA): TGTGCCAGCAGAGCCCGAAGGACAGGGAGTCAGCCCCAGCATTTT. Drawing the rest from reference TRBV28 and TRBJ1-5, the complete variable domain is DVKVTQSSRYLVKRTGEKVFLECVQDMDHENMFWYRQDPGLGLRLIYFSYDVKMKEKGDIPEGYSVSREKKERFSLILESASTNQTSMYLCASRARRTGSQPQHFGDGTRLSIL.

The chain uses TRBV3-1 (or the pseudogene TRBV3-2) and TRBJ2-5; 9 bases are a match to TRBD1. Germline CDR1 and CDR2: LGHDT and YNNKEL (reference sequence). The junction had 5 bases not matched to a gene; V was cut back by 1 base and J by 5 bases. The CDR3 consists of 15 residues. CDR3 loop: CASSQARDRDETQYF. CDR3 bases: TGTGCCAGCAGCCAAGCTCGGGACAGGGATGAGACCCAGTACTTC.

V and J are TRBV14 and TRBJ2-7; D ambiguous. The CDR3 is made up of 13 amino acids. Trimming removed 4 bases at V and 6 bases at J, with 13 bases between. The V gene's germline CDR1 is SGHDN and CDR2 FVKESK. The chain's CDR3 is CASSPRPRPEQYV. CDR3 bases: TGTGCCAGCAGCCCCCGACCGAGGCCCGAGCAGTACGTC.

The chain uses TRBV28 and TRBJ1-2, with 7 bases matching TRBD1. The length of the CDR3 is 15 residues. J was trimmed by 8 bases and V by 3 bases; bases with no gene match: 12. Germline CDR1 reads MDHEN; CDR2 reads SYDVKM. CDR3 nucleotides: TGTGCCAGCAGTTTGGGCGAGGGACAGCTGAGCGGCTACACCTTC. This encodes CASSLGEGQLSGYTF.

V gene TRBV19 combines with J gene TRBJ2-5; 7 bases map to TRBD1. This CDR3 is built from 15 residues. Germline V gene sequence: CDR1 LNHDA, CDR2 SQIVND (reference sequence). V dropped 8 bases and J dropped 2; count of bases not matched to a gene: 11. The CDR3 DNA follows: TGTGCCAGTCGGGTACCGGGACAGCCTCAAGAGACCCAGTACTTC. It is translated as CASRVPGQPQETQYF.

The V call is TRBV19, the J call TRBJ1-5; TRBD1 is a possible D gene (5 bases). The germline V and J ends were trimmed by 7 bases and 3 bases, with 13 bases remaining between them. Germline V gene sequence: CDR1 LNHDA, CDR2 SQIVND (reference sequence). This CDR3 contains 14 residues. Here the CDR3 DNA reads TGTGCCAGTACCTTGGGGGGAAACAATCAGCCCCAGCATTTT. Translating it yields CASTLGGNNQPQHF.

This clone was seen only a few times. J is TRBJ1-3 and V is TRBV23-1, with 8 bases matching TRBD1. TRBV23-1 is given ORF status, its function remaining uncertain. The CDR3 is 14 amino acids. V shed 6 bases, J shed 7 bases, and the junction held 8 bases outside the gene matches. CDR3 sequence (DNA): TGCGCCAGCAGGATCGACAGGGGAGCGAACACCATATATTTT. This gives the protein CASRIDRGANTIYF.

Written as DNA, the CDR3 is TGCGCCAGCAGCTCCTTTGGACAGGGCCAAGAGACCCAGTACTTC. It yields the protein CASSSFGQGQETQYF. This chain joins TRBV5-1 and TRBJ2-5, with 8 bases identical to TRBD1. The CDR3 is 15 amino acids. The germline CDR1 and CDR2 sequences are SGHRS and YFSETQ. Unmatched junction bases numbered 5, after V lost 3 bases and J lost 1 base.

This clone was found once. V gene TRBV7-2 combines with J gene TRBJ2-3, with 7 bases lining up with TRBD2. V was pared by 5 bases and J by 0 bases, with 5 bases of the junction left unmatched. This CDR3 has 15 residues. The germline V gene encodes CDR1 SGHTA and CDR2 FQGNSA. CDR3 sequence: CASSPGAGSTDTQYF. CDR3 nucleotide sequence: TGTGCCAGCAGCCCCGGAGCGGGGAGCACAGATACGCAGTATTTT.

V is TRBV6-5 and J is TRBJ1-4; possibly TRBD1 for D (5 bases). The V end lost 6 bases, the J end lost 4 bases, and 15 bases lay between the germline ends. This CDR3 spans 15 amino acids. Germline-derived CDR1 and CDR2 are MNHEY and SVGAGI. Here the CDR3 DNA reads TGTGCCAGCAGCGCCCGGTGGGACTATAATGAAAAACTGTTTTTT. Protein: CASSARWDYNEKLFF.

The chain links TRBV5-1 to TRBJ1-5, with 9 bases identical to TRBD1. Unmatched junction bases numbered 5, after V lost 3 bases and J lost 7 bases. Germline-derived CDR1 and CDR2 are SGHRS and YFSETQ. This CDR3 has 14 amino acids. The CDR3 sequence is CASSSGQGEQPQHF. In nucleotides, the CDR3 is TGCGCCAGCAGCTCGGGACAGGGTGAACAGCCCCAGCATTTT.

The gene calls are TRBV5-6 and TRBJ1-6; TRBD1 matches at 7 bases. V was pared by 2 bases and J by 9 bases, with 11 bases of the junction left unmatched. Germline values: CDR1 SGHDT, CDR2 YYEEEE. The CDR3 covers 16 residues. In DNA form, the CDR3 reads TGTGCCAGCAGCTTAGTGAAACAGGGGAACGGTTCACCCCTCCACTTT. Its translation is CASSLVKQGNGSPLHF.

J is TRBJ2-1 and V is TRBV24-1; 9 nucleotides agree with TRBD2. Trimming cost V 6 bases and J 9 bases; bases outside gene matches: 8. The CDR3 loop spans 14 amino acids. Per germline, CDR1 KGHDR and CDR2 SFDVKD. The CDR3 DNA sequence: TGTGCCACCAGTTCGGGCGGGAGGGAAGGTGAGCAGTTCTTC. This translates into CATSSGGREGEQFF.

The chain couples TRBV10-2 to TRBJ2-3; 15 bases match TRBD2. CDR1 and CDR2 (germline): WSHSY, SAAADI. Germline trimming cut 6 bases from V and 4 bases from J; bases unmatched to any gene: 5. CDR3 length equals 16 residues. CDR3 loop: CASSRGLAGGPDTQYF. In DNA, the CDR3 is TGCGCCAGCAGCCGAGGACTAGCGGGGGGGCCAGATACGCAGTATTTT.

The rearrangement links TRBV11-2 to TRBJ1-1; D is possibly TRBD1 (6 bases). Between the trimmed V and J ends, which lost 0 bases and 12 bases, there was a span of 14 bases. The CDR3 is made up of 13 amino acids. Per germline, CDR1 SGHAT and CDR2 FQNNGV. The CDR3 region has the DNA TGTGCCAGCAGCTTAGATCCGATACAGGGTCCTTTCTTT. Protein product: CASSLDPIQGPFF.

This clone appeared once. The CDR3 is CAWSALNGRLKTETQYF. The CDR3 DNA reads TGTGCCTGGAGTGCCTTGAACGGGAGGCTCAAAACAGAGACCCAGTACTTC. The chain joins TRBV30 to TRBJ2-5; 7 bases line up with TRBD2. The CDR3 has 17 residues. V dropped 1 base and J dropped 4; count of bases not matched to a gene: 15. CDR1 and CDR2 from the germline V gene are GTSNPN and SVGIG (reference sequence).

The rearrangement links TRBV4-3 to TRBJ1-5, with D unclear. CDR3 length: 15 residues. Germline CDR1 LGHNA, CDR2 YSLEER. The ends were cut back, 0 bases at V and 0 bases at J, with 6 bases in the middle. Here the CDR3 DNA reads TGCGCCAGCAGCCAAGATAGATATAGCAATCAGCCCCAGCATTTT. This gives the protein CASSQDRYSNQPQHF.